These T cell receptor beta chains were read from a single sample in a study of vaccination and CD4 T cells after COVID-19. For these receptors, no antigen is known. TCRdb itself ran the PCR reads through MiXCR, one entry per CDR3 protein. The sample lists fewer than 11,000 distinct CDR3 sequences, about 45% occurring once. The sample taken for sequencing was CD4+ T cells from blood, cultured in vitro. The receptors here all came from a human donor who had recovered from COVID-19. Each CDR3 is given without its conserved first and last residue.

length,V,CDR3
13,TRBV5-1,ASSGSPGPQETQY
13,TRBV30,AWSGLAGFTDTQY
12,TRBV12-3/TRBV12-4,ASRGTGSGNTIY
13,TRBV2,ASSWDRGRTDTQY
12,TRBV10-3,AISESGINQPQH
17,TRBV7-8,ASSLAMVSSTRGEGTQH
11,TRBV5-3,ARSADVTYEQY
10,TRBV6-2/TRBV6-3,ASRSGTGELF
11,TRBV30,AWSGGSSYEQY
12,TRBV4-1,ASSRSGPGEKLF
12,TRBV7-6,ASSLELNTGELF
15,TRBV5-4,ASRPGPRQGVNYGYT
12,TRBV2,ASSEGGWGDTQY
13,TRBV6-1,ASNPRQGASYEQY
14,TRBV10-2,ASSFTGTSFDYGYT
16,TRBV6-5,ASSYTSGGLGGTDTQY
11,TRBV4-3,ASSPRPAYEQY
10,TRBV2,ASNVGAGLQF
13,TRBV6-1,ASSAPTGSNYGYT
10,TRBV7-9,ASSLFKDTQY